This paragraph covers one TCR beta chain sequence. Its antigen target is currently unknown. Per-base quality was not reported, and no clone a single base away is much larger than it. The CDR3 has 16 amino acids, counting the end cysteine and phenylalanine. Only the CDR3 portion is preserved as DNA: 48 bases, with reading frame beginning at the first base. Taken from the germline V gene, the CDR1 and CDR2 loops are KGHSH and LQKENI. The germline V and J ends show losses of 2 bases and 0 bases respectively, and no gene match explains 3 bases of the junction. According to the study, the label for this sample's time point signals: newly diagnosed GD, antithyroid drugs for less than 3 months. RNA was extracted from PBMCs in TRIzol for both TCR sequencing and RNA sequencing. The diagnosis of Graves' disease was made according to American Thyroid Association guidelines. Recruitment of patients was carried out at an endocrinology department in Xi'an, China. Each patient gave 7.5 to 10 milliliters of peripheral blood, collected in an EDTA anticoagulant tube. Ficoll Paque Plus density gradient separation was used to isolate PBMCs, and no additional T cell sorting was done. An Agilent 2100 Bioanalyzer and agarose gel were used to check RNA quality, while a NanoDrop 2000 measured RNA concentration.

Libraries came from multiplex PCR. TCRdb lists the instrument as Illumina HiSeq 4000. CDR3 regions were amplified by Arm-PCR with iRepertoire HTBI primers to construct TCR beta libraries. PCR products were gel purified before sequencing. In the original analysis: Gene usage analysis of CDR3 amino acid clonotypes used the approximately 62 TRBV and fewer than 15 TRBJ segments found across samples. COPE and FqMerger were used to merge filtered high-quality paired reads into contigs. BLAST was used to align contigs to IMGT TRBV, TRBD and TRBJ reference genes, with CDR3 defined following IMGT. Highly expanded clones were defined as clonotypes with a frequency above 0.1%. Repertoire diversity was measured by Shannon entropy, and V-J evenness by the Gini coefficient. Clonotypes shared by more than one individual were considered public. TCRdb applied fastp at Q25 and MiXCR to the public reads, then kept only in-frame beta chains. One record per CDR3 amino acid sequence lists the most common genes and DNA. TCRdb assigned the V and J calls; the authors' analysis was not used. The sample contains roughly 420,000 distinct CDR3 sequences, around 17% of them found a single time. In total, the top ten clones hold about 25% of the sample.

The data belong to a study of regulatory T cells in long-lasting Graves disease (dated by TCRdb to the early 2020s). Regarding the study in general: Patients with newly diagnosed Graves' disease had been on antithyroid drugs for under 3 months. A total of some 35 samples underwent TCR sequencing, from roughly 13 patients with persistent Graves' disease and 20 or so patients with newly diagnosed Graves' disease. The study was registered as a clinical trial and conducted in China. This study used TCR sequencing and RNA sequencing of peripheral blood to compare persistent Graves' disease patients against newly diagnosed Graves' disease patients. The research as a whole found: Sequencing and analysis were restricted to the TCR beta chain. More public clonotypes were shared among persistent patients (approximately 3,000) than among newly diagnosed patients (roughly 1,000). Compared with newly diagnosed patients, patients with persistent Graves' disease had lower TCR Shannon entropy and fewer highly expanded clones, which suggests clonal expansion. As a limitation, the authors acknowledged that the small sample size may reduce accuracy. Because the primary lesion, thyroid tissue, could not be accessed, the study looked at peripheral blood alone. Persistent disease showed preferential use of TRBV28, TRBJ1-2 and TRBJ2-5, whereas newly diagnosed disease favored TRBV20-1 and TRBJ2-1.

These data also formed part of another study, on T cells in Graves' hyperthyroidism and ophthalmopathy. The second study also describes: A patient counted as having stable Graves' hyperthyroidism if no progression to ophthalmopathy occurred over 18 months of follow-up. Hyperthyroidism patients were newly diagnosed, had a disease duration of under 2 months, and were aged 18 to 65 years. The study excluded patients with uncontrolled infections, other autoimmune diseases, pregnancy or lactation. Clinical symptoms, serum thyroxine and TRAb, thyroid ultrasound, and orbital computed tomography formed the basis for the diagnoses. The first round of RT-PCR for the TCR CDR3 was performed with the HTBI primer set and the Qiagen OneStep RT-PCR kit. Most expanded thyroid clonotypes (frequency above 0.001) were also detected in blood, a finding suggesting that blood repertoires may reflect thyroid immune responses. A model built on a 13 V-J signature distinguished ophthalmopathy from stable hyperthyroidism, reaching 87.88% sensitivity and approximately 83% specificity in cross-validation and 80%/75% in testing. In validation, progression to ophthalmopathy was predicted by the model with more than 65% sensitivity and 72.22% specificity, a median of 6.5 months before onset. To identify distinguishing TCR V-J signatures, a discovery cohort of some 99 patients was used, comprising fewer than 45 with Graves' ophthalmopathy and around 57 with stable Graves' hyperthyroidism. Prospective prediction of ophthalmopathy was tested in an independent validation cohort of fewer than 20 hyperthyroidism patients and around 16 patients who later progressed to ophthalmopathy. The approximately 95 discovery patients were divided at random into training and test sets in a 7:3 ratio. The study also compared thyroid tissue and blood T-cell repertoires from several Graves' hyperthyroidism patients. After blood sampling, hyperthyroidism patients were treated with methimazole at a starting dose of 30 mg daily, and ophthalmopathy patients were treated with high-dose intravenous methylprednisolone. Libraries were constructed in a second round of multiplex PCR, after which size selection and purification were carried out. Libraries were sequenced paired-end with 100 bp reads on an Illumina HiSeq2000. SOAPnuke was used to process the raw data, throwing out any read that contained adapters or uncalled bases, had a mean Phred below 15, or lacked an exact constant-primer or identifier match. High-quality paired reads were merged using COPE v1.2.5, and each unique nucleotide sequence was defined as a clonotype. MiTCR v1.1 was used to align clonotypes to the IMGT TRBV, TRBD and TRBJ reference segments. The analysis was restricted to V-J combinations with a frequency above 0.0001, which together covered 99% to 99.2% of the repertoires. A TCS score was defined as the ratio between F50 (clonal expansion) and ExV (chaos), using BLOSUM62-based TCRdist between CDR3 peptides within each V-J. Welch's t-statistics and random forest reduced around 550 V-J features to 10 to 15, which were used in a naive Bayes classifier (R e1071). Sample size was not statistically predetermined, and investigators were not blinded to group allocation. The paper describes TCR Vbeta CDR3 sequencing of 140 or so peripheral blood samples, made up of 43 ophthalmopathy patients, roughly 80 hyperthyroidism patients and approximately 17 progressor patients.

This sequence uses TRBV18 and TRBJ2-4; 8 bases in the junction line up with TRBD1. This receptor was identified in a woman younger than 35 with Graves disease. Donor details come from another sample of the same person, matched by shared clones. This specimen consisted of peripheral blood mononuclear cells (PBMCs), obtained at new diagnosis, from a patient treated with antithyroid drugs. The nucleotide sequence reads TGTGCCAGCTCACCAAGACAGGGGTCAGCCAAAAACATTCAGTACTTC. Its coded protein is CASSPRQGSAKNIQYF.